One sample yielded the 25 T cell receptor beta chains listed below, sequenced in a study of shared clonotypes between healthy human individuals. Cells designated naive CD8 were CD45RO-negative and were positively selected for CCR7, with terminally differentiated effector memory CD45RA+ cells excluded. Data came from immunoSEQ multiplex PCR; TCRdb stores just in-frame clones and leaves some out. Of about 2,100,000 clones in the sample, 85% to 95% were seen once. The sample comprised naive CD8+ T cells from PBMCs. Receptors were obtained from a young man in good health. Some clones in this sample may be carry-over from other donors' samples.

This chain links TRBV18 with TRBJ2-6, with D tentatively TRBD1 (5 bases). Germline V gene sequence: CDR1 KGHSH, CDR2 LQKENI. Trimming shortened V by 3 bases and J by 2 bases, and 11 bases separated the two germline ends. CDR3 length: 16 residues. CDR3 sequence: CASSPSDNPGANVLTF. In DNA, the CDR3 is TGTGCCAGCTCACCGTCGGACAATCCTGGGGCCAACGTCCTGACTTTC.

This chain joins TRBV9 and TRBJ1-1; 9 bases match TRBD1. This CDR3 contains 14 residues. Unmatched junction bases numbered 6, after V lost 3 bases and J lost 6 bases. Germline V CDR1 and CDR2: SGDLS, YYNGEE. For the CDR3, the DNA is TGTGCCAGCAGCGCGCAGGGACAGGGTGCTGAAGCTTTCTTT. This encodes CASSAQGQGAEAFF.

The genes are TRBV4-1 and TRBJ2-1, with D possibly being TRBD2 (6 bases). The V end was cut by 2 bases, the J end by 1 base, with 15 bases between. The length of the CDR3 is 17 residues. The V gene's germline CDR1 is MGHRA and CDR2 YSYEKL. For the CDR3, the DNA is TGCGCCAGCAGCCAATGGGTTTCGACTAGTTCCTACAATGAGCAGTTCTTC. Encoded protein: CASSQWVSTSSYNEQFF.

The chain carries TRBV30 and TRBJ1-5, with D hard to call. The V and J ends lost 3 bases and 4 bases respectively, with 19 bases between them. The CDR3 sequence is 16 residues long. Germline V gene data show CDR1 as GTSNPN and CDR2 as SVGIG (reference sequence). This CDR3 reads CAWSRPPSPLNQPQHF. The CDR3 DNA follows: TGTGCCTGGAGCCGACCTCCTTCCCCATTGAATCAGCCCCAGCATTTT.

The chain combines TRBV5-1 with TRBJ1-1; D is ambiguous. The germline V gene has CDR1 SGHRS and CDR2 YFSETQ. The CDR3 consists of 13 residues. V dropped 5 bases and J dropped 1 base, with 9 bases sitting between them. The CDR3 DNA reads as TGCGCCAGCAGTTCCGGACCGAACACTGAAGCTTTCTTT. It encodes CASSSGPNTEAFF.

CDR3 DNA sequence: TGTGCCAGCAGTTTGGGGGGTTGGAGCACTGAAGCTTTCTTT. This sequence encodes CASSLGGWSTEAFF. The chain is built from TRBV27 and TRBJ1-1; a weak D match, TRBD1 (5 bases). V gave up 3 bases and J gave up 4 bases, with 12 bases separating them. Germline V gene lookup returns CDR1 MNHEY and CDR2 SMNVEV (reference sequence). The CDR3 runs 14 residues.

This sequence joins TRBV2 and TRBJ2-6, with D hard to call. Germline CDR1 SNHLY, CDR2 FYNNEI. Trimming removed 10 bases at V and 0 bases at J, with 4 bases between. CDR3 size: 12 residues. In DNA form, the CDR3 reads TGTGCCACATACTCTGGGGCCAACGTCCTGACTTTC. Amino acids: CATYSGANVLTF.

The genes are TRBV9 and TRBJ2-5; 8 bases agree with TRBD2. The CDR3 consists of 14 residues. V dropped 3 bases and J dropped 4; count of bases not matched to a gene: 5. The germline V gene encodes CDR1 SGDLS and CDR2 YYNGEE. CDR3 in amino acids: CASSAAAGGETQYF. CDR3 coding DNA: TGTGCCAGCAGCGCCGCGGCGGGGGGAGAGACCCAGTACTTC.

J is TRBJ2-5 and V is TRBV5-1; 16 nucleotides line up with TRBD2. The DNA end lines up better with TRBJ2-7; the J call may be wrong. The CDR3 runs to 17 residues. Looked up from germline, CDR1 is SGHRS and CDR2 is YFSETQ. The DNA for the CDR3 is TGCGCCAGCAGCAAGGGACTAGCGGGAGGGAGCTCCTACGAGCAGTACTTC. Protein: CASSKGLAGGSSYEQYF.

This clone was observed a single time. This chain connects TRBV28 to TRBJ1-2; weak D call: TRBD1 (5 bases). Germline assignment: CDR1 MDHEN and CDR2 SYDVKM. Trimming removed 1 base from V and 5 bases from J, with 20 bases in between. The CDR3 extends over 17 amino acids. The CDR3 region is CASSLSGGDRGWYGYTF. CDR3 bases: TGTGCCAGCAGTTTATCTGGAGGTGACAGAGGTTGGTATGGCTACACCTTC.

The chain has TRBV19 and TRBJ2-3; either TRBD1 or TRBD2 may fit D (5 bases each). Germline values: CDR1 LNHDA, CDR2 SQIVND (reference sequence). V gave up 0 bases and J gave up 2 bases, with 12 bases separating them. The CDR3 loop spans 16 amino acids. CDR3 bases: TGTGCCAGTAGTATAGATCCGGGGCTCCTCACAGATACGCAGTATTTT. Its translation: CASSIDPGLLTDTQYF.

The chain combines TRBV5-6 with TRBJ1-2, with unresolved D. In germline, CDR1 is SGHDT, CDR2 YYEEEE. V lost 1 base and J 3 bases, leaving 7 bases between the germline ends. The CDR3 consists of 13 residues. DNA for the CDR3: TGTGCCAGCAGCTTGTTCGGATACTATGGCTACACCTTC. Translated, it gives CASSLFGYYGYTF.

The genes are TRBV7-9 and TRBJ2-3; unclear D gene. Germline CDR1 reads SEHNR; CDR2 reads FQNEAQ (reference sequence). Trimming cost V 3 bases and J 0 bases, with 7 bases left between them. This CDR3 is built from 14 residues. The CDR3 nucleotides read TGTGCCAGCAGCTTGCCGACTAGCACAGATACGCAGTATTTT. Its translation is CASSLPTSTDTQYF.

The chain combines TRBV4-1 with TRBJ2-2; possibly TRBD1 for D (6 bases). Trimming shortened V by 2 bases and J by 1 base, and 11 bases separated the two germline ends. This CDR3 comprises 16 residues. Germline V lookup: CDR1 MGHRA, CDR2 YSYEKL. In DNA form, the CDR3 reads TGCGCCAGCAGCCAATATCCCAGGGGGAACACCGGGGAGCTGTTTTTT. It encodes CASSQYPRGNTGELFF.

V and J are TRBV10-2 and TRBJ2-1, with D possibly being TRBD2 (6 bases). V lost 7 bases to trimming and J lost 5 bases, with 18 bases between them. Germline V gene data show CDR1 as WSHSY and CDR2 as SAAADI. This CDR3 contains 15 residues. CDR3 sequence reads: CASTGRDDPNNEQFF. In nucleotides, the CDR3 is TGCGCCAGCACGGGGCGGGACGACCCTAACAATGAGCAGTTCTTC.

A note on this clone: The same CDR3 also results from other DNA sequences found in this sample. This sequence joins TRBV6-5 and TRBJ1-2; D perhaps matches TRBD1 (6 bases). The V end was cut by 5 bases, the J end by 4 bases, with 8 bases between. The CDR3 length is 12 residues. Germline CDR1 MNHEY, CDR2 SVGAGI. The CDR3 coding sequence is TGTGCCAGCAGTCCGGACAGCTATGGCTACACCTTC. Residues: CASSPDSYGYTF.

The gene calls are TRBV27 and TRBJ1-2; D is unresolved. From germline, CDR1 is MNHEY and CDR2 SMNVEV (reference sequence). The length of the CDR3 is 15 residues. Trimming left V 2 bases short and J 0 bases short, with 10 bases between. Written as DNA, the CDR3 is TGTGCCAGCAGTTTAGTTGGCGGAACTAACTATGGCTACACCTTC. It is translated as CASSLVGGTNYGYTF.

V and J are TRBV9 and TRBJ2-7; 10 bases are shared with TRBD2. The trim removed 4 bases at V and 4 bases at J, leaving 5 bases unmatched. The CDR3 is made up of 14 amino acids. Germline loops: CDR1 SGDLS, CDR2 YYNGEE. The CDR3 protein is CASSLASGRYEQYF. The CDR3 nucleotides are TGTGCCAGCAGCTTGGCTAGCGGGAGATACGAGCAGTACTTC.

CDR3 nucleotide sequence: TGCGCCAGCAGCGCCACAGGCTCAACTAATGAAAAACTGTTTTTT. It encodes CASSATGSTNEKLFF. The chain has TRBV5-1 and TRBJ1-4; D perhaps matches TRBD1 (5 bases). Germline-derived CDR1 and CDR2 are SGHRS and YFSETQ. The CDR3 contains 15 residues. Trimming removed 4 bases at V and 0 bases at J, with 10 bases between.

The rearrangement joins TRBV15 to TRBJ2-7; TRBD1 aligns across 8 bases. The CDR3 extends over 15 amino acids. Germline V lookup: CDR1 LNHNV, CDR2 YYDKDF (reference sequence). The J segment lost 3 bases and the V segment lost 4 bases, leaving 8 bases of the junction unmatched. The chain's CDR3 is CATSTGQGLIYEQYF. As DNA, the CDR3 is TGTGCCACCAGCACTGGACAGGGCCTCATCTACGAGCAGTACTTC.

The rearrangement joins TRBV7-3 to TRBJ1-2, with a tentative D call TRBD1 (6 bases). Trimming shortened V by 5 bases and J by 8 bases, and 24 bases separated the two germline ends. Germline loops: CDR1 SGHTA, CDR2 FQGTGA. This CDR3 is 16 amino acids long. This chain's CDR3 is CASSPGVHSREEGYTF. The CDR3 coding sequence is TGTGCCAGCAGCCCAGGGGTGCACAGCCGGGAGGAAGGCTACACCTTC.

The chain is built from TRBV19 and TRBJ2-5; the D gene could be TRBD1 or TRBD2 (6 bases each). Germline CDR1 reads LNHDA; CDR2 reads SQIVND (reference sequence). Trimming cost V 5 bases and J 5 bases, with 18 bases left between them. The CDR3 contains 15 residues. The CDR3 loop is CASSAGRGRIETQYF. The CDR3, as DNA: TGTGCCAGTAGTGCCGGACGGGGGCGGATTGAGACCCAGTACTTC.

This clone has only a few counts. This sample includes further DNA sequences coding for the same CDR3. This sequence joins TRBV27 and TRBJ1-5; D gene ambiguous. V lost 8 bases to trimming and J lost 4 bases, with 12 bases between them. The CDR3 runs to 13 residues. Germline V gene lookup returns CDR1 MNHEY and CDR2 SMNVEV (reference sequence). The CDR3 reads CASSLWENQPQHF. The CDR3 nucleotides are TGTGCCAGCTCCCTGTGGGAAAATCAGCCCCAGCATTTT.

This clone has just one count. This rearrangement joins TRBV2 to TRBJ2-1; 14 bases line up with TRBD2. The trim removed 6 bases at V and 7 bases at J, leaving 11 bases unmatched. The CDR3 is 17 amino acids. Germline CDR1 SNHLY, CDR2 FYNNEI. The CDR3 loop reads CASRATSGRAIDNEQFF. CDR3 in DNA: TGTGCCAGCAGAGCGACTAGCGGGAGGGCCATCGATAATGAGCAGTTCTTC. The full variable domain, completed using reference TRBV2 and TRBJ2-1, is EPEVTQTPSHQVTQMGQEVILRCVPISNHLYFYWYRQILGQKVEFLVSFYNNEISEKSEIFDDQFSVERPDGSNFTLKIRSTKLEDSAMYFCASRATSGRAIDNEQFFGPGTRLTVL.

The chain joins TRBV4-1 to TRBJ2-1, with no clear D. CDR1 is MGHRA and CDR2 is YSYEKL in the germline V gene. V gave up 1 base and J gave up 2 bases, with 12 bases separating them. The CDR3 runs to 16 residues. The CDR3 loop is CASSQGLDPTYNEQFF. The CDR3 DNA is TGCGCCAGCAGCCAAGGGTTAGACCCCACCTACAATGAGCAGTTCTTC.